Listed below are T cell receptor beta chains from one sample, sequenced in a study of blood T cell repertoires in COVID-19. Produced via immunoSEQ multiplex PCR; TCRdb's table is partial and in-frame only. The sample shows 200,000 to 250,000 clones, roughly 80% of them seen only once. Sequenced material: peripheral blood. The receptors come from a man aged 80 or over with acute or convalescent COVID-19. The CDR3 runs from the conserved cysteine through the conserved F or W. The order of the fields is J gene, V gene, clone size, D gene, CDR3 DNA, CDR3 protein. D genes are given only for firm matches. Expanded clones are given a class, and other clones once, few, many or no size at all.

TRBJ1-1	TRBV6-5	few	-	TGTGCCAGCATGGTCGGGGGTAGGGACGCTTTCTTT	CASMVGGRDAFF
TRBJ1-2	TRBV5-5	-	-	TGTGCCAGCAGCACACGACAGTATGGCTACACCTTC	CASSTRQYGYTF
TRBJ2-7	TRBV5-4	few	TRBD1	TGTGCCAGCAGCTGGGTGGGAGACAGGGCTTTTAGGCAGTACTTC	CASSWVGDRAFRQYF
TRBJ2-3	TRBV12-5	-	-	TGTGCTAGTGGTTTGTCGGGTCTAGATACGCAGTATTTT	CASGLSGLDTQYF
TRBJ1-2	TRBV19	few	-	TGTGCCAGTAGTACACTGACAGGACTTAACTATGGCTACACCTTC	CASSTLTGLNYGYTF
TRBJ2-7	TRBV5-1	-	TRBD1	TGCGCCAGCAGCATCGCCGGGACAGTCTACGAGCAGTACTTC	CASSIAGTVYEQYF
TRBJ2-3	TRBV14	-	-	TGTGCCAGCAGCCAGACCAGACAGAATACGCAGTATTTT	CASSQTRQNTQYF
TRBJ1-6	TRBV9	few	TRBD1	TGTGCCAGCAGCGTAGAGGTGGCAGGGGGGAATTCACCCCTCCACTTT	CASSVEVAGGNSPLHF
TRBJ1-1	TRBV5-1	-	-	TGCGCCAGCAGCCCGGGAGTAGGACAACATATTGAAGCTTTCTTT	CASSPGVGQHIEAFF
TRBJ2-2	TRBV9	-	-	TGTGCCAGCAGCGTAGCTAGGACAGACCCTTTCGGGGAGCTGTTTTTT	CASSVARTDPFGELFF
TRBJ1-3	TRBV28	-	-	TGTGCCAGCAGTTTAGAGGGAAACACCATATATTTT	CASSLEGNTIYF
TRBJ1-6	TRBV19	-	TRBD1	TGTGCCAGTAGTATACTTCCGACAGGGAGTGGTTCACCCCTCCACTTT	CASSILPTGSGSPLHF
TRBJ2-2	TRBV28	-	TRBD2	TGTGCCAGCACCAGCCGGGGTAGCGGGGGATTCGGGAAGCTGTTTTTT	CASTSRGSGGFGKLFF
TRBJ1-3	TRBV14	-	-	TGTGCCAGCAGCCCATTGGAGGTCTTTCCTGGAAACACCATATATTTT	CASSPLEVFPGNTIYF
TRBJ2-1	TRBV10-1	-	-	TGCGCCCGGAGCCATGAGCAGTTCTTC	CARSHEQFF
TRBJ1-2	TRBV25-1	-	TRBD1	TGTGCCAGCAGTGAATCTGGGACAGCATATCGGGGCTACACCTTC	CASSESGTAYRGYTF
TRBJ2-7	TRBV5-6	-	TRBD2	TGTGCCAGCAGCTGGGAACTAGCGGGGGAGCAGTACTTC	CASSWELAGEQYF
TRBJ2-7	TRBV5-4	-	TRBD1	TGTGCCAGCAGCCGACAGGGGGACGAGCAGTACTTC	CASSRQGDEQYF
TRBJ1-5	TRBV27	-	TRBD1	TGTGCCAGCAGTTGGGGGACAGGGCCTTATAGCAATCAGCCCCAGCATTTT	CASSWGTGPYSNQPQHF
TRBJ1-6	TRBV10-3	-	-	TGTGCCATCAGGGACAGCGGACAGAGCTCCTATAATTCACCCCTCCACTTT	CAIRDSGQSSYNSPLHF
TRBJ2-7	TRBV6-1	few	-	TGTGCCAGCAGTGCCACTCCCGGCGCGGTCTTCTACGAGCAGTACTTC	CASSATPGAVFYEQYF
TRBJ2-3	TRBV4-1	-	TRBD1	TGCGCCAGCAGCCAACCGGGACAGGGGGGAGCAGATACGCAGTATTTT	CASSQPGQGGADTQYF
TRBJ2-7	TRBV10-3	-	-	TGTGCCATCAGTGAGAGGGGGGGCGGGGTTACCCCCTACGAGCAGTACTTC	CAISERGGGVTPYEQYF
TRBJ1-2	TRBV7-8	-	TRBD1	TGTGCCAGCAGCCCCCGGGACAGGGGGGAGTATGGCTACACCTTC	CASSPRDRGEYGYTF
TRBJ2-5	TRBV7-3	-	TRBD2	TGTGCCAGCAAAGGACCGACACTAGCGGGATACCAAGAGACCCAGTACTTC	CASKGPTLAGYQETQYF
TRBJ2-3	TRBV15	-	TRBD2	TGTGCCACCAGCAGAGATCTCAGCGGGAGCCCGAGCACAGATACGCAGTATTTT	CATSRDLSGSPSTDTQYF
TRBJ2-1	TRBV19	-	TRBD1	TGTGCCAGTAGTAAAACAGGGGGCCAACTCCGTGAGCAGTTCTTC	CASSKTGGQLREQFF
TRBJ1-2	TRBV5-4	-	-	TGTGCCAGCAGCCACCAGGGTACCTATGGCTACACCTTC	CASSHQGTYGYTF
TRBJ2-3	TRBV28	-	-	TGTGCCAGCAGTTTACTAGGAGATACGCAGTATTTT	CASSLLGDTQYF
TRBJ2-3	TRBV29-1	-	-	TGCAGCGTTGTACAGGGCACAGATACGCAGTATTTT	CSVVQGTDTQYF
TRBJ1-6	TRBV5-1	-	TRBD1	TGCGCCAGCAGCTTGGCCAAGCTAGGCCGGACAGGGTTGGTATCACCCCTCCACTTT	CASSLAKLGRTGLVSPLHF
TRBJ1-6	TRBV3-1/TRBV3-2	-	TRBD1	TGTGCCAGCAGCCAAGAGACAGGGAACTCACCCCTCCACTTT	CASSQETGNSPLHF
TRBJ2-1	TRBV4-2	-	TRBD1	TGTGCCAGCAGCCAAGATACAGGGGGGTCCTACAATGAGCAGTTCTTC	CASSQDTGGSYNEQFF
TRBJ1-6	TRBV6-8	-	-	TGTGCCAGCAGCTTTGAGGAGGGCCCTTATAATTCACCCCTCCACTTT	CASSFEEGPYNSPLHF
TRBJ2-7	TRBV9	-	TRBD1	TGTGCCAGCAGCCAGACGACGGGGCAGGGGGTCCACGAGCAGTACTTC	CASSQTTGQGVHEQYF
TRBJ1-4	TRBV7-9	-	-	TGTGCCAGCAGCTTAGAAGGACAGTTTGAAAAACTGTTTTTT	CASSLEGQFEKLFF
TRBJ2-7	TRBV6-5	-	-	TGTGCCAGCAGTTACTACAGGGTTGGGTACGAGCAGTACTTC	CASSYYRVGYEQYF
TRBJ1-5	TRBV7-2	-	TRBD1	TGTGCCAGCAGTGCCGACAGGGTAAGCAATCAGCCCCAGCATTTT	CASSADRVSNQPQHF
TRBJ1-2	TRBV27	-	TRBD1	TGTGCCAGCCATACCGCAGGACAGGACTATGGCTACACCTTC	CASHTAGQDYGYTF
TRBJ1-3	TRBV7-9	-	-	TGTGCCAGCAGCTTAGCGTCAGGGTCCGGAAACACCATATATTTT	CASSLASGSGNTIYF
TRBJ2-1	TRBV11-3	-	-	TGTGCCAGCAGCTTCAGGGCGGACAGTTCCTACAATGAGCAGTTCTTC	CASSFRADSSYNEQFF
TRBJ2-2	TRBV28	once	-	TGTGCCAGCAGTCCTCCCCGGGGGACGGACACCGGGGAGCTGTTTTTT	CASSPPRGTDTGELFF
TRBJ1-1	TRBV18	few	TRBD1	TGTGCCAGCTCACCAGGGACAGGGATAGGCAGGACTGAAGCTTTCTTT	CASSPGTGIGRTEAFF
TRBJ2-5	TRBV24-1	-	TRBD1	TGTGCCACCAGTGATCCGGGACAGGGTTTGGGAGAGACCCAGTACTTC	CATSDPGQGLGETQYF
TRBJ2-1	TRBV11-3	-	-	TGTGCCAGCAGCTCAAGGGGGATCGCCTACAATGAGCAGTTCTTC	CASSSRGIAYNEQFF
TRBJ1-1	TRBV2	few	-	TGTGCCAGCAGGACGGGAACTGAAGCTTTCTTT	CASRTGTEAFF
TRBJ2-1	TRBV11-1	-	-	TGTGCCAGCAGCCCCATATGGAGCTCCTACAATGAGCAGTTCTTC	CASSPIWSSYNEQFF
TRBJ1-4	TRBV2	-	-	TGTGCCAGCATATCACGAGGAGGGAATTTACGCACTAATGAAAAACTGTTTTTT	CASISRGGNLRTNEKLFF
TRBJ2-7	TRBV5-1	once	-	TGCGCCAGCAGCGACCCCGGACGGACAAGCTCCTACGAGCAGTACTTC	CASSDPGRTSSYEQYF
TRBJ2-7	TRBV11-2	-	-	TGTGCCAGCAGCTTCCAGGGATTAAGGTACGAGCAGTACTTC	CASSFQGLRYEQYF
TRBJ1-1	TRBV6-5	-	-	TGTGCCAGCAGTTACTTGCAGGGGAACACTGAAGCTTTCTTT	CASSYLQGNTEAFF
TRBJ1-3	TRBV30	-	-	TGTGCCTGGAGTGCCTCTTACTCCGGGACACACTCTGGAAACACCATATATTTT	CAWSASYSGTHSGNTIYF
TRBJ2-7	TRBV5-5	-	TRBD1	TGTGCTAGCAGCTTGGGCCGAACAGGGGGCGAGCAGTACTTC	CASSLGRTGGEQYF
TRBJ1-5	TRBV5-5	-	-	TGTGCCAGCAGCTTCAACACGTTCAATCAGCCCCAGCATTTT	CASSFNTFNQPQHF